A selection of T cell receptor beta chains follows, all from one sample in a study of control samples from healthy donors and cancer patients. Profiled with immunoSEQ multiplex PCR; TCRdb holds only in-frame clones, not every one. The repertoire holds approximately 66,000 clones, with 85% to 90% as singletons. Material: PBMCs. These receptors originate from a man aged 60-69 years with colorectal cancer. Each CDR3 is given with its conserved first and last residue. The D gene is left open where the match is weak.

d_gene: .; j_gene: TRBJ2-2; v_gene: TRBV9; CDR3aa: CASSVQGTTGELFF
d_gene: .; j_gene: TRBJ2-5; v_gene: TRBV18; CDR3aa: CASSLPGRETQYF
d_gene: .; j_gene: TRBJ2-3; v_gene: TRBV9; CDR3aa: CASSVGVGSTDTQYF
d_gene: TRBD1; j_gene: TRBJ2-1; v_gene: TRBV18; CDR3aa: CASSPTGGRYNEQFF
d_gene: .; j_gene: TRBJ2-3; v_gene: TRBV28; CDR3aa: CASSSIAIGTDTQYF
d_gene: .; j_gene: TRBJ2-7; v_gene: TRBV11-3; CDR3aa: CASSSRTEPYEQYF
d_gene: TRBD1; j_gene: TRBJ2-3; v_gene: TRBV24-1; CDR3aa: CATGTGKTSTDTQYF
d_gene: TRBD2; j_gene: TRBJ2-7; v_gene: TRBV19; CDR3aa: CASSIGGAYEQYF
d_gene: .; j_gene: TRBJ1-2; v_gene: TRBV2; CDR3aa: CASSAMQNYGYTF
d_gene: .; j_gene: TRBJ2-3; v_gene: TRBV5-1; CDR3aa: CASSQEDSTDTQYF
d_gene: .; j_gene: TRBJ2-7; v_gene: TRBV5-6; CDR3aa: CASSGVGGPNEQYF
d_gene: TRBD2; j_gene: TRBJ2-1; v_gene: TRBV2; CDR3aa: CASRTGTSAYNEQFF
d_gene: .; j_gene: TRBJ2-5; v_gene: TRBV6-5; CDR3aa: CASSMGETQYF
d_gene: TRBD1; j_gene: TRBJ1-4; v_gene: TRBV5-1; CDR3aa: CASSFTDRVGEKLFF
d_gene: .; j_gene: TRBJ1-3; v_gene: TRBV2; CDR3aa: CASSEGAFSGNTIYF
d_gene: .; j_gene: TRBJ2-7; v_gene: TRBV18; CDR3aa: CASSPKTQPYEQYF
d_gene: .; j_gene: TRBJ1-1; v_gene: TRBV19; CDR3aa: CASNGGRPRGTEAFF
d_gene: .; j_gene: TRBJ1-1; v_gene: TRBV2; CDR3aa: CASRGAGDEAFF
d_gene: TRBD2; j_gene: TRBJ2-5; v_gene: TRBV9; CDR3aa: CASSVAGTSGETQYF
d_gene: .; j_gene: TRBJ1-1; v_gene: TRBV10-3; CDR3aa: CAIRDDLQGWSTEAFF
d_gene: .; j_gene: TRBJ2-1; v_gene: TRBV4-2; CDR3aa: CASSQDIQPYNEQFF
d_gene: TRBD1; j_gene: TRBJ1-1; v_gene: TRBV6-6; CDR3aa: CASSYLQGGGTEAFF
d_gene: .; j_gene: TRBJ2-7; v_gene: TRBV3-1/TRBV3-2; CDR3aa: CASSGSGSYEQYF
d_gene: .; j_gene: TRBJ2-4; v_gene: TRBV11-3; CDR3aa: CASSPRGPTQNIQYF
d_gene: TRBD1; j_gene: TRBJ2-7; v_gene: TRBV3-1/TRBV3-2; CDR3aa: CASSQVGQGYEQYF
d_gene: TRBD1; j_gene: TRBJ1-2; v_gene: TRBV5-6; CDR3aa: CASSLGTGGFYGYTF
d_gene: .; j_gene: TRBJ1-1; v_gene: TRBV12-3/TRBV12-4; CDR3aa: CASSQGGNTEAFF
d_gene: TRBD1; j_gene: TRBJ1-6; v_gene: TRBV7-2; CDR3aa: CASSLYSTGEGSPLHF
d_gene: .; j_gene: TRBJ1-6; v_gene: TRBV9; CDR3aa: CPSRVGGGGVNSPLHF
d_gene: .; j_gene: TRBJ1-2; v_gene: TRBV6-6; CDR3aa: CASSPSFGYTF
d_gene: TRBD2; j_gene: TRBJ2-3; v_gene: TRBV3-1/TRBV3-2; CDR3aa: CASSPGGGFSTDTQYF
d_gene: TRBD1; j_gene: TRBJ2-7; v_gene: TRBV5-5; CDR3aa: CASSLAGGLTYEQYF
d_gene: .; j_gene: TRBJ2-1; v_gene: TRBV27; CDR3aa: CASSGGSYNEQFF
d_gene: .; j_gene: TRBJ2-2; v_gene: TRBV7-3; CDR3aa: CASSHTLEGGELFF
d_gene: .; j_gene: TRBJ1-4; v_gene: TRBV28; CDR3aa: CASSDSATNEKLFF
d_gene: .; j_gene: TRBJ2-5; v_gene: TRBV7-9; CDR3aa: CASSLATGGETQYF
d_gene: .; j_gene: TRBJ1-1; v_gene: TRBV4-1; CDR3aa: CASSQVSPPNTEAFF
d_gene: .; j_gene: TRBJ2-2; v_gene: TRBV5-4; CDR3aa: CASSLDRSTGELFF
d_gene: TRBD2; j_gene: TRBJ2-7; v_gene: TRBV6-5; CDR3aa: CASRGVYEQYF
d_gene: .; j_gene: TRBJ2-2; v_gene: TRBV5-1; CDR3aa: CASSRDSTTGELFF
d_gene: TRBD2; j_gene: TRBJ2-7; v_gene: TRBV12-5; CDR3aa: CASGLAGGAYEQYF
d_gene: .; j_gene: TRBJ1-6; v_gene: TRBV7-8; CDR3aa: CASSFSGTDNSPLHF
d_gene: TRBD2; j_gene: TRBJ2-5; v_gene: TRBV20-1; CDR3aa: CSASSLAGETQYF
d_gene: .; j_gene: TRBJ2-3; v_gene: TRBV7-9; CDR3aa: CASRRQGGGTDTQYF
d_gene: .; j_gene: TRBJ1-1; v_gene: TRBV29-1; CDR3aa: CSVERGQDTEAFF